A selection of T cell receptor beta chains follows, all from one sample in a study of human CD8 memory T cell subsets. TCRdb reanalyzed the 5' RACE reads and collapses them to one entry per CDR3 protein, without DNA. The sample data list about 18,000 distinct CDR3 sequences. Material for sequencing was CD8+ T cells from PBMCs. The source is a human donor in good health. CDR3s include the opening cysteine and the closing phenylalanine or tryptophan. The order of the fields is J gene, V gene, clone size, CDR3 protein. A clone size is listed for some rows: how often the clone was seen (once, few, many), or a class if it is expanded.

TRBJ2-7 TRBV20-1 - CSAVDTYSGFYEQYF
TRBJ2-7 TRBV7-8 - CASSSRGNSYEQYF
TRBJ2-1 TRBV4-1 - CASSPLAGEGNEQFF
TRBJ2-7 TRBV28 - CASKPRDILYEQYF
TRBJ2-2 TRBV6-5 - CASSYSRASSSGELFF
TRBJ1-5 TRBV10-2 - CATGYNQPQHF
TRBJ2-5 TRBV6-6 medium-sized CASSYPNLAGRQETQYF
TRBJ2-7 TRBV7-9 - CASSSTWGKLEDEQYF
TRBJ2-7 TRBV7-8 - CASSLDPGSTYEQYF
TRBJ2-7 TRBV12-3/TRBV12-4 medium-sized CASSQINRDRAYEQYF
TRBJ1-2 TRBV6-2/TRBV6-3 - CASRMIREDYGYTF
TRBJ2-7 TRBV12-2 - CASRLVAGLRTGGEYEQYF
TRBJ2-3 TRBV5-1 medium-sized CASSGGQGADTQYF
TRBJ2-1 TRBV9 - CASTPGGGGINEQFF
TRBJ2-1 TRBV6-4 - CASRRAGMYNEQFF
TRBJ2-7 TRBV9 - CASSVGDSYEQYF
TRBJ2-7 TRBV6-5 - CASSPELAGFYEQYF
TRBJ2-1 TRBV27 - CASSLGTSSQFF
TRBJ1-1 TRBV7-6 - CASSLGLKNTEAFF
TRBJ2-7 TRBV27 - CASSLQGSNYEQYF
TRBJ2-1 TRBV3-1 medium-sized CASSLDAGVVVTEQFF
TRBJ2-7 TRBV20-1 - CSATGPLADTSTYEQYF